This section outlines one T cell receptor (beta chain) sequence together with its context. Trimming removed 4 bases at V and 3 bases at J, with 20 bases between. Germline CDR1 reads SGHRS; CDR2 reads YFSETQ. This CDR3 comprises 16 residues. The sort gate was single viable CD3+CD4+CD8-CD45RO+ cells for memory CD4+ T cells. CD4+ T cells were isolated by positive magnetic selection. The data were produced by immunoSEQ multiplex PCR, yet TCRdb's version contains in-frame clones alone and is incomplete. The sample lists 52,000 or so clones; 82% were seen once. The data originate from a study of memory CD4+ T cells and cytomegalovirus serostatus. Across the whole study: Of the healthy Belgian adults, several were CMV seropositive and 20 to 25 seronegative.

Sequenced material: memory CD4+ T cells from blood. The sequence came from an adult in good health and CMV-seronegative. The chain combines TRBV5-1 with TRBJ2-7, with a weak D call TRBD1 (5 bases). The DNA of the CDR3 is TGCGCCAGCAGCGTCACCCCAGGGCCCCAGGTCTACGAGCAGTACTTC. This translates into CASSVTPGPQVYEQYF.